Below are 14 T cell receptor beta chains sequenced from a single sample in a study of blood T cell repertoires in COVID-19. The method was immunoSEQ multiplex PCR; TCRdb's version includes in-frame clones alone and lacks a portion of them. This table has roughly 100,000 clones, about 85% appearing once. The sequencing sample was made of peripheral blood. Receptor source: a woman in her 70s with active or convalescent COVID-19.

This chain joins TRBV19 and TRBJ1-1, with a possible D match to TRBD1 (5 bases). Trimming shortened V by 2 bases and J by 1 base, and 11 bases separated the two germline ends. This CDR3 has 15 residues. Looked up from germline, CDR1 is LNHDA and CDR2 is SQIVND (reference sequence). DNA for the CDR3: TGTGCCAGTAGTATAATATCGACAGAGAACACTGAAGCTTTCTTT. Amino acid sequence: CASSIISTENTEAFF.

The V gene is TRBV3-1 (or the pseudogene TRBV3-2), the J gene TRBJ1-1; D is perhaps TRBD1 (5 bases). Per the germline V gene, CDR1 is LGHDT and CDR2 is YNNKEL (reference sequence). With 4 bases removed from V and 1 base from J, the gap between germline ends came to 10 bases. The CDR3 consists of 14 residues. Written as DNA, the CDR3 is TGTGCCAGCAGCCCGGACACTCGGAACACTGAAGCTTTCTTT. Amino acid sequence: CASSPDTRNTEAFF.

This clone has more than one count but fewer than ten. V and J are TRBV19 and TRBJ1-5, with D possibly being TRBD1 (6 bases). The V gene lost 6 bases and the J gene lost 1 base, with 13 bases spanning the gap. This CDR3 region has 15 residues. CDR1 and CDR2 from the germline V gene are LNHDA and SQIVND (reference sequence). The CDR3 DNA follows: TGTGCCAGTAGCCAAACAGGGACGAGCAATCAGCCCCAGCATTTT. Protein: CASSQTGTSNQPQHF.

V usage is TRBV7-9 and J usage is TRBJ2-5, with TRBD2 matching 13 bases. This CDR3 has 15 residues. Germline V gives CDR1 SEHNR, CDR2 FQNEAQ (reference sequence). Trimming at V came to 5 bases and at J to 7 bases, leaving 7 bases not matched to a gene. The CDR3 loop reads CASSKLAGGAGTQYF. Here the CDR3 DNA reads TGTGCCAGCAGCAAACTAGCGGGGGGGGCTGGGACCCAGTACTTC.

This clone was seen only a few times. This chain connects TRBV6-2 or TRBV6-3 to TRBJ1-3; 8 bases fit TRBD1. Unmatched junction bases numbered 4, after V lost 5 bases and J lost 4 bases. This CDR3 has 14 amino acids. From germline, CDR1 is MNHEY and CDR2 SVGEGT. The CDR3 loop is CASSRQGAGNTIYF. CDR3 bases: TGTGCCAGCAGTCGTCAGGGGGCCGGAAACACCATATATTTT.

The chain uses TRBV5-6 and TRBJ2-3, with 10 nucleotides matching TRBD2. Germline CDR1 and CDR2: SGHDT and YYEEEE. The CDR3 runs 16 residues. Unmatched junction bases numbered 7, after V lost 4 bases and J lost 2 bases. The CDR3 spells CASSLPLAGVTDTQYF. In nucleotides, the CDR3 is TGTGCCAGCAGCCTTCCTCTAGCGGGAGTCACAGATACGCAGTATTTT.

The chain couples TRBV19 to TRBJ1-1; 7 bases map to TRBD1. This CDR3 is 14 amino acids long. With 4 bases clipped from V and 11 bases from J, the junction kept 13 bases outside the gene matches. The germline V gene encodes CDR1 LNHDA and CDR2 SQIVND (reference sequence). CDR3 bases: TGTGCCAGTAGTAATCAGGTCGACAGGGTGGCTGCTTTCTTT. Translation: CASSNQVDRVAAFF. The full variable domain, with the rest looked up from reference TRBV19 and TRBJ1-1, is DGGITQSPKYLFRKEGQNVTLSCEQNLNHDAMYWYRQDPGQGLRLIYYSQIVNDFQKGDIAEGYSVSREKKESFPLTVTSAQKNPTAFYLCASSNQVDRVAAFFGQGTRLTVV.

V and J are TRBV24-1 and TRBJ1-1; D is possibly TRBD1 (6 bases). Trimming left V 6 bases short and J 1 base short, with 8 bases between. CDR1 KGHDR and CDR2 SFDVKD come from the germline V gene. The CDR3 covers 13 residues. The CDR3 DNA sequence: TGTGCCACCAGTATGACAGGGAACACTGAAGCTTTCTTT. As protein: CATSMTGNTEAFF.

J is TRBJ1-5 and V is TRBV12-3 or TRBV12-4, with TRBD1 as a possible D gene (6 bases). The CDR3 runs to 13 residues. Trimming took off 6 bases at V and 6 bases at J, with 12 bases between the two ends. The CDR3, as DNA: TGTGCCAGCAGACCAGCAGGGGTTCAGCCCCAGCATTTT. It codes for CASRPAGVQPQHF.

The chain couples TRBV27 to TRBJ2-3; TRBD1 aligns across 11 bases. This CDR3 contains 16 residues. CDR1 is MNHEY, CDR2 SMNVEV, per germline (reference sequence). V dropped 6 bases and J dropped 3; count of bases not matched to a gene: 8. CDR3 loop: CASRLAGTGGTDTQYF. The CDR3 DNA reads TGTGCCAGCAGGTTAGCCGGGACAGGGGGGACAGATACGCAGTATTTT.

This chain uses TRBV7-2 with TRBJ2-4, with D tentatively TRBD2 (6 bases). Germline CDR1 reads SGHTA; CDR2 reads FQGNSA. V shed 5 bases and J shed 6 bases, with 11 bases lying between them. The CDR3 sequence is 13 residues long. In nucleotides, the CDR3 is TGTGCCAGCAGCCACCCTAGCGCAAACATTCAGTACTTC. Translated, it gives CASSHPSANIQYF.

CDR3 sequence: CASTPQSRDEDTQYF. The CDR3, as DNA: TGTGCCAGCACCCCCCAATCGCGGGACGAAGATACGCAGTATTTT. The chain uses TRBV7-8 and TRBJ2-3; D perhaps matches TRBD2 (6 bases). CDR1 and CDR2 from the germline V gene are SGHVS and FQNEAQ. The CDR3 covers 15 residues. V lost 7 bases, J lost 5 bases, and 19 bases lay in between.

This clone was counted a single time. This chain links TRBV6-5 with TRBJ2-5, with 10 bases matching TRBD2. This CDR3 comprises 15 residues. CDR1 is MNHEY and CDR2 is SVGAGI in the germline V gene. After removal of 5 bases from V and 1 base from J, the junction contained 4 bases not matched to a gene. In DNA form, the CDR3 reads TGTGCCAGCAGTAATGGACTAGCGGTCCAAGAGACCCAGTACTTC. Its protein product is CASSNGLAVQETQYF.

This chain connects TRBV14 to TRBJ2-5; 9 nucleotides align to TRBD2. V shed 4 bases, J shed 4 bases, and the junction held 4 bases outside the gene matches. The germline V gene has CDR1 SGHDN and CDR2 FVKESK. The CDR3 length is 14 residues. The CDR3: CASSPLAGLETQYF. Written as DNA, the CDR3 is TGTGCCAGCAGCCCCCTAGCGGGGTTAGAGACCCAGTACTTC.